The rows below give T cell receptor beta chains drawn from one sample of a study of neurological immune-mediated disorders. MiXCR, applied by TCRdb to the 5' RACE reads, yields one record per CDR3 protein. This table has more than 8,000 distinct CDR3 sequences, approximately 22% appearing once. The sample taken for sequencing was CD8+ T cells from blood. The receptors originated from a woman aged 40 to 55 with multiple sclerosis. CDR3s include the opening cysteine and the closing phenylalanine or tryptophan. Each record gives: J gene, V gene, clone size, CDR3 length, D gene, CDR3 DNA, CDR3 protein. A D gene is named only where the DNA matches it firmly. Not all rows give a size; the values are once, few, many and, for expanded clones, a class.

J gene: TRBJ2-5
V gene: TRBV4-1
clone size: many
CDR3 length: 11
D gene: -
CDR3 DNA: TGCGCCAGCAGGTTGGGAGAGACCCAGTACTTC
CDR3 protein: CASRLGETQYF

J gene: TRBJ2-7
V gene: TRBV5-1
clone size: many
CDR3 length: 16
D gene: TRBD1
CDR3 DNA: TGCGCCAGCAGCTCTCCTCCGGGACAGGGAGCCTACGAGCAGTACTTC
CDR3 protein: CASSSPPGQGAYEQYF

J gene: TRBJ1-2
V gene: TRBV7-9
clone size: -
CDR3 length: 14
D gene: -
CDR3 DNA: TGTGCCAGCTCCCAGGCGGCGCAAGCCTATGGCTACACCTTC
CDR3 protein: CASSQAAQAYGYTF

J gene: TRBJ2-7
V gene: TRBV6-1
clone size: many
CDR3 length: 18
D gene: TRBD2
CDR3 DNA: TGTGCCAGCAGTGAAAGCGGAGCGGGGGGGCCATCCCCCTACGAGCAGTACTTC
CDR3 protein: CASSESGAGGPSPYEQYF

J gene: TRBJ2-3
V gene: TRBV29-1
clone size: many
CDR3 length: 13
D gene: -
CDR3 DNA: TGCAGCGATCGTTCGGGATACACAGATACGCAGTATTTT
CDR3 protein: CSDRSGYTDTQYF

J gene: TRBJ1-1
V gene: TRBV15
clone size: medium-sized
CDR3 length: 13
D gene: -
CDR3 DNA: TGTGCCACCAGCAGAGAAGGGAACACTGAAGCTTTCTTT
CDR3 protein: CATSREGNTEAFF

J gene: TRBJ1-2
V gene: TRBV20-1
clone size: -
CDR3 length: 9
D gene: -
CDR3 DNA: TGCAGTGCTGGTGGTTATCTGGCCTTC
CDR3 protein: CSAGGYLAF

J gene: TRBJ2-3
V gene: TRBV7-2
clone size: many
CDR3 length: 15
D gene: TRBD2
CDR3 DNA: TGTGCCAGCAGCTTACTAGCGGGGGGTTCAGATACGCAGTATTTT
CDR3 protein: CASSLLAGGSDTQYF

J gene: TRBJ1-1
V gene: TRBV3-1
clone size: medium-sized
CDR3 length: 14
D gene: -
CDR3 DNA: TGTGCCAGCAGCTCTACCTACAGGAACACTGAAGCTTTCTTT
CDR3 protein: CASSSTYRNTEAFF

J gene: TRBJ2-1
V gene: TRBV4-1
clone size: many
CDR3 length: 17
D gene: TRBD2
CDR3 DNA: TGCGCCAGCAGCCAATATAGCGGGGGCCACTCCTACAATGAGCAGTTCTTC
CDR3 protein: CASSQYSGGHSYNEQFF

J gene: TRBJ1-1
V gene: TRBV2
clone size: many
CDR3 length: 14
D gene: -
CDR3 DNA: TGTGCCAGCAGTTTCACAGGGCGGAACACTGAAGCTTTCTTT
CDR3 protein: CASSFTGRNTEAFF

J gene: TRBJ2-7
V gene: TRBV7-9
clone size: medium-sized
CDR3 length: 15
D gene: TRBD1
CDR3 DNA: TGTGCCAGCAGCCAATACAGGGGGGATCCCTACGAGCAGTACTTC
CDR3 protein: CASSQYRGDPYEQYF

J gene: TRBJ2-7
V gene: TRBV9
clone size: many
CDR3 length: 16
D gene: -
CDR3 DNA: TGTGCCAGCAGCCGTACAGACCGCTCGACAAGGGACGAGCAGTACTTC
CDR3 protein: CASSRTDRSTRDEQYF

J gene: TRBJ1-1
V gene: TRBV9
clone size: medium-sized
CDR3 length: 14
D gene: -
CDR3 DNA: TGTGCCAGCAGCGCTACAGGGTCGAACACTGAAGCTTTCTTT
CDR3 protein: CASSATGSNTEAFF

J gene: TRBJ2-3
V gene: TRBV5-1
clone size: many
CDR3 length: 17
D gene: -
CDR3 DNA: TGCGCCAGCAGCAAAGAACGGGGTTTCGCCTACACAGATACGCAGTATTTT
CDR3 protein: CASSKERGFAYTDTQYF

J gene: TRBJ1-1
V gene: TRBV15
clone size: many
CDR3 length: 13
D gene: -
CDR3 DNA: TGTGCCACCAGCAGGGTGGGGGGTGCTGAAGCTTTCTTT
CDR3 protein: CATSRVGGAEAFF

J gene: TRBJ1-2
V gene: TRBV5-1
clone size: many
CDR3 length: 13
D gene: -
CDR3 DNA: TGCGCCAGCAGCTTAAACAGCTTCTATGGCTACACCTTC
CDR3 protein: CASSLNSFYGYTF

J gene: TRBJ1-5
V gene: TRBV14
clone size: many
CDR3 length: 13
D gene: -
CDR3 DNA: TGTGCCAGCAGCTTCGGAGGGTCTCAGCCCCAGCATTTT
CDR3 protein: CASSFGGSQPQHF

J gene: TRBJ1-3
V gene: TRBV18
clone size: once
CDR3 length: 16
D gene: -
CDR3 DNA: TGTGCCAGCTCACCCCAGGTCTCCTCCTCTGGAAACACCATATATTTT
CDR3 protein: CASSPQVSSSGNTIYF

J gene: TRBJ1-6
V gene: TRBV9
clone size: once
CDR3 length: 14
D gene: -
CDR3 DNA: TGTGCCAGCAGCCTTGAATGGCGGGATTCACCCCTCCACTTT
CDR3 protein: CASSLEWRDSPLHF

J gene: TRBJ2-1
V gene: TRBV12-3/TRBV12-4
clone size: many
CDR3 length: 12
D gene: -
CDR3 DNA: TGTGCCAGCAGTTTATTCATCAATGAGCAGTTCTTC
CDR3 protein: CASSLFINEQFF

J gene: TRBJ2-7
V gene: TRBV5-1
clone size: medium-sized
CDR3 length: 15
D gene: -
CDR3 DNA: TGCGCCAGCAGCTTGGTGCCAGGGAACCCCTACGAGCAGTACTTC
CDR3 protein: CASSLVPGNPYEQYF

J gene: TRBJ2-1
V gene: TRBV9
clone size: many
CDR3 length: 13
D gene: -
CDR3 DNA: TGTGCCAGCAGCCGGGGGGCCCACAATGAGCAGTTCTTC
CDR3 protein: CASSRGAHNEQFF

J gene: TRBJ2-1
V gene: TRBV10-3
clone size: many
CDR3 length: 16
D gene: -
CDR3 DNA: TGTGCCATCAGTGAGGAGGAGCTCCCTACATACAATGAGCAGTTCTTC
CDR3 protein: CAISEEELPTYNEQFF

J gene: TRBJ1-1
V gene: TRBV29-1
clone size: medium-sized
CDR3 length: 13
D gene: -
CDR3 DNA: TGCAGCGTTGAAGATCCGGGGGCAACTGAAGCTTTCTTT
CDR3 protein: CSVEDPGATEAFF